Below are 10 T cell receptor beta chains sequenced from a single sample in a study of T cell clonality in common variable immunodeficiency. Generated by immunoSEQ multiplex PCR, the TCRdb table keeps only in-frame clones and is missing some. The data show about 35,000 clones, none appearing only once, with roughly 3% held by the ten largest. The material sequenced was peripheral blood mononuclear cells. All receptors come from a person between 18 and 75 years old in good health.

This clone was seen at least ten times. Read coverage stops 3 residues before the CDR3 terminus; the germline J gene supplies the remainder. The genes are TRBV5-1 and TRBJ2-5; TRBD2 aligns across 10 bases. There are 14 residues in the CDR3. The germline CDR1 and CDR2 sequences are SGHRS and YFSETQ. Losses at the gene ends were 5 bases for V and 2 bases for J; bases not matched to a gene: 3. Partial CDR3 DNA: TGCGCCAGCAGTTGGACTAGCGGACAAGAGACC. Protein sequence: CASSWTSGQET. The full CDR3 protein is CASSWTSGQETQYF.

Only a few counts were recorded for this clone. One end of the junction is discordant with germline, which a read error may explain. At the DNA level, this CDR3 is encoded by other sequences in the same sample as well. CDR3 in amino acids: CASSTGTGFSGNTIYF. The sequenced part of the CDR3 DNA is TGTGCCAGTTCAACCGGGACAGGCTTCTCTGGAAACACG. V gene TRBV19 combines with J gene TRBJ1-3; 8 bases are shared with TRBD1. The read halts 3 residues ahead of the CDR3 end, with the missing end drawn from the germline J gene. The CDR3 totals 16 residues. The V gene's germline CDR1 is LNHDA and CDR2 SQIVND (reference sequence).

This clone occurred many times. The missing CDR3 end, 3 residues past where the read stops, is filled in from the germline J gene. The chain couples TRBV6-1 to TRBJ2-1; TRBD2 agrees at 11 bases. V gave up 4 bases and J gave up 4 bases; unmatched junction bases: 3. The V gene's germline CDR1 is MNHNS and CDR2 SASEGT. This CDR3 region has 15 residues. The sequenced part of the CDR3 DNA is TGTGCCAGCAGTGTGTTAGCGGGAGGGTACAATGAG. The encoded protein is CASSVLAGGYNE. The whole CDR3 reads CASSVLAGGYNEQFF.

Of note for this clone: From the germline J gene comes the end of the CDR3, since the read stops 3 residues before it. The rearrangement links TRBV30 to TRBJ1-2; D gene unclear. The CDR3 extends over 14 amino acids. Germline loops: CDR1 GTSNPN, CDR2 SVGIG (reference sequence). The CDR3 loop is CAWSPVLTLGGYTF. Incomplete CDR3 DNA: TGTGCCTGGAGTCCCGTCTTAACATTGGGCGGC.

With respect to this clone: The observed sequence ends 3 residues before the CDR3 terminus, with the missing tail filled in from the germline J gene. The chain couples TRBV7-9 to TRBJ1-2; D is possibly TRBD1 (6 bases). The V end lost 3 bases, the J end lost 2 bases, and 10 bases lay between the germline ends. Germline V gives CDR1 SEHNR, CDR2 FQNEAQ (reference sequence). The CDR3 sequence is 14 residues long. CDR3 region: CASSFYRENYGYTF. The sequenced CDR3 bases are TGTGCCAGCAGCTTTTACAGGGAAAACTATGGC.

This clone came up many times. The CDR3 reads CASRTTGGARSAFF. CDR3 bases read: TGCGCCAGTAGAACCACAGGGGGCGCCCGGTCA. V and J are TRBV5-1 and TRBJ1-1, with TRBD1 matching over 9 bases. Read data end 3 residues before the CDR3 end; the end is taken from the germline J gene. The CDR3 is made up of 14 amino acids. Germline lookup yields CDR1 SGHRS and CDR2 YFSETQ.

This clone appeared many times. Coverage ceases 3 residues before the CDR3 finishes, and the germline J gene fills in the end. The J gene is TRBJ2-1, the V gene TRBV19; possibly TRBD1 for D (5 bases). Trimming removed 5 bases at V and 9 bases at J, with 17 bases between. The CDR3 has 14 residues. Germline V gene sequence: CDR1 LNHDA, CDR2 SQIVND (reference sequence). The CDR3 sequence is CASSATRRGSEQFF. The sequenced part of the CDR3 DNA is TGTGCCAGTAGTGCTACTCGTAGGGGAAGTGAG. Using reference TRBV19 and TRBJ2-1 for the parts outside the CDR3, the full variable domain is DGGITQSPKYLFRKEGQNVTLSCEQNLNHDAMYWYRQDPGQGLRLIYYSQIVNDFQKGDIAEGYSVSREKKESFPLTVTSAQKNPTAFYLCASSATRRGSEQFFGPGTRLTVL.

On this clone: The CDR3 extends 3 residues past the end of the read, so its final part is completed from the germline J gene. This rearrangement joins TRBV16 to TRBJ1-1, with TRBD1 identical over 10 bases. J was trimmed by 6 bases and V by 6 bases; bases with no gene match: 7. The length of the CDR3 is 14 residues. Germline V gene sequence: CDR1 KGHSY, CDR2 FQNENV. This CDR3 reads CASRTDRGQAEAFF. CDR3 DNA (partial): TGTGCCAGCAGAACCGACAGGGGGCAGGCTGAA.

This clone was detected ten times or more. The observed sequence ends 3 residues before the CDR3 terminus, with the missing tail filled in from the germline J gene. The chain is built from TRBV20-1 and TRBJ2-7, with 8 bases aligning to TRBD1. With V trimmed by 6 bases and J by 6 bases, 4 bases remained unmatched. From germline, CDR1 is DFQATT and CDR2 SNEGSKA (reference sequence). CDR3 length equals 11 residues. The CDR3 bases that were read are TGCAGTGCAGGGGGACAGGTCGAG. Translated, it gives CSAGGQVE. The full CDR3 is CSAGGQVEQYF.

This clone was detected ten times or more. The CDR3 end is not reached by the read, which stops 3 residues before it; the germline J gene fills it in. This sequence joins TRBV29-1 and TRBJ2-7; 7 bases are a match to TRBD2. The CDR3 is 14 residues long. The V segment lost 4 bases and the J segment 3 bases; nucleotides outside the gene matches: 9. Germline V gene data show CDR1 as SQVTM and CDR2 as ANQGSEA. CDR3 DNA, as far as it was read: TGCAGCGTTGTTCCCGCGGGAGACCTCTACGAG. Encoded protein: CSVVPAGDLYE. In full, the CDR3 reads CSVVPAGDLYEQYF.